This TCR beta chain was sequenced for a study of brain T cells in children with intractable seizures. Overall study findings and caveats: HCMV serostatus was not known, and viral specificity came from CDR3 similarity only. Clones missing pre-surgery may reflect undersampling of that blood sample.

Here immunoSEQ multiplex PCR was the method, and the copy in TCRdb shows in-frame clones only, minus some. This table has just under 65,000 clones, approximately 94% appearing once. J gave up 6 bases and V 6 bases, and 13 bases lay outside the gene matches. CDR1 SGHDT and CDR2 YYEEEE come from the germline V gene. CDR3 length equals 15 residues. The sequenced cases were selected for having the highest brain T cell transcript signatures. Patients received at least one anti-epileptic drug before surgery. This clone has more than one count but fewer than ten. What it recognizes is unknown. Sequences were derived from peripheral blood, sampled at surgery. This TCR was recovered from a boy under two years old with focal cortical dysplasia and intractable seizures. The chain is built from TRBV5-6 and TRBJ1-2; 8 nucleotides align to TRBD1. CDR3 sequence: CASTITGGARDGYTF. The CDR3 DNA reads TGTGCCAGCACCATTACAGGGGGTGCTAGAGATGGCTACACCTTC.